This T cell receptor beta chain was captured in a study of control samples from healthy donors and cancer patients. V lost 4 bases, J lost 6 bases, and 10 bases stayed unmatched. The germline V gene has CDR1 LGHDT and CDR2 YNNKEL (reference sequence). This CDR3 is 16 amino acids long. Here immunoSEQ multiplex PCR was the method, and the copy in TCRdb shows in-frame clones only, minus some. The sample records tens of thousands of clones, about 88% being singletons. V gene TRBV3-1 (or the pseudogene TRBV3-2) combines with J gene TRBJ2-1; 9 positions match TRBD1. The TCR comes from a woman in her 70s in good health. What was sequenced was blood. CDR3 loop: CASSPFLGQGGNEQFF. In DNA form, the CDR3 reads TGTGCCAGCAGCCCCTTCTTGGGACAGGGTGGCAATGAGCAGTTCTTC.